This TCR beta chain was captured in a study of cytomegalovirus exposure and HLA in healthy donors. Background on the study: An analysis done earlier identified approximately 120 million unique TCR beta sequences from around 180 million T cells.

The study ran its PCR with 60 Vbeta and 13 Jbeta primers. Profiled with immunoSEQ multiplex PCR; TCRdb holds only in-frame clones, not every one. The table lists 160,000 or so clones, roughly three quarters of them singletons. Healthy bone marrow donors made up the donor group. This clone occurred once. The antigen remains unidentified. V was pared by 9 bases and J by 10 bases, with 11 bases of the junction left unmatched. The CDR3 consists of 14 residues. Germline CDR1 MGHRA, CDR2 YSYEKL. Study findings and constraints: A few of the chains that were CMV-associated were confirmed in vitro to be specific for CMV antigens. It was assumed in the presence/absence analyses that sequencing depth was roughly uniform across donors.

The specimen sequenced was PBMCs. This chain uses TRBV4-1 with TRBJ1-6, with TRBD1 matching over 8 bases. The sequence derives from a man aged 18 to 29 in good health and CMV-seropositive. CDR3 in DNA: TGCGCCAGAAATCTTAGGACAGGGCGCTCACCCCTCCACTTT. Its translation: CARNLRTGRSPLHF.